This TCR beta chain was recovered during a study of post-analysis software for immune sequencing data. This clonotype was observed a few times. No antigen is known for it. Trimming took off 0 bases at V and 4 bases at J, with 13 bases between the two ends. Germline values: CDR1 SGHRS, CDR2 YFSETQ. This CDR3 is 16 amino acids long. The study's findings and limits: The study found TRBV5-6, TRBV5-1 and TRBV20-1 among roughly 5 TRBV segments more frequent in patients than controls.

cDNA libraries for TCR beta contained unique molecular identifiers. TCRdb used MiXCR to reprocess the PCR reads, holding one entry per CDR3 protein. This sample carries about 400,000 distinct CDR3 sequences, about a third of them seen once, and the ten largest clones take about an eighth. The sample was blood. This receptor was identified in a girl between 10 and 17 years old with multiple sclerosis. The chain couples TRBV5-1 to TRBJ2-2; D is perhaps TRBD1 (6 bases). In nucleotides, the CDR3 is TGCGCCAGCAGCTTGGCCGGTACAGGGCCCACCGGGGAGCTGTTTTTT. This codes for CASSLAGTGPTGELFF.